The subject of this entry is one T cell receptor (beta chain). The CDR3 has 13 amino acids. The germline V gene encodes CDR1 SGHNT and CDR2 YENEEA. The germline V and J ends were trimmed by 5 bases and 4 bases, with 9 bases remaining between them. The sample belongs to a study of blood T cell repertoires in COVID-19. Study as a whole: Some COVID-19 samples were acute and others convalescent; all came from the United States, Italy and Spain.

Clones were read by immunoSEQ multiplex PCR, and TCRdb kept only the in-frame ones, dropping some. The table lists 650,000 to 800,000 clones, over 80% of them singletons, with more than 0.25% in the top ten. The sample comprised peripheral blood. This receptor was identified in a woman between 18 and 29 years old with acute or convalescent COVID-19. The chain carries TRBV11-3 and TRBJ2-1; D might be TRBD1 (6 bases). Here the CDR3 reads CASSPGTYNEQFF. CDR3 in DNA: TGTGCCAGCAGCCCTGGGACATACAATGAGCAGTTCTTC.